The present T cell receptor (beta chain) was sequenced within a study of CD8+CD57+ T cells in acquired aplastic anemia. Points from the study as a whole: Levels of CD8+ Simpson's diversity were not significantly distinct in patients versus controls. The study identified roughly 29 CD8+ CDR3 sequences shared by patients and controls.

About this clonotype: Its antigen remains unknown.

Germline CDR1 reads ENHRY; CDR2 reads SYGVKD. Trimming shortened V by 3 bases and J by 5 bases, and 10 bases separated the two germline ends. The CDR3 is 13 amino acids. Only patients with CD8+CD57+ cell expansion on flow cytometry were chosen for sequencing. The patients, all of them, had severe acquired aplastic anemia. No therapy was given to patients before blood sampling. According to the study, genomic DNA was the template for TCR beta VDJ and CDR3 profiling. Using its own MiXCR run on the reads, TCRdb lists one record per CDR3 protein. The table lists about 170,000 distinct CDR3 sequences, more than 45% of them singletons, with about 1% in the top ten.

The gene calls are TRBV10-3 and TRBJ2-5; D is ambiguous. This receptor was identified in a human donor with aplastic anemia. The sequenced material came from sorted CD4+, CD8+, or CD8+CD57+ T cells (not recorded which) from PBMCs. Here the CDR3 DNA reads TGTGCCATCAGTGATGGAGTGGTGGAGACCCAGTACTTC. Residues: CAISDGVVETQYF.